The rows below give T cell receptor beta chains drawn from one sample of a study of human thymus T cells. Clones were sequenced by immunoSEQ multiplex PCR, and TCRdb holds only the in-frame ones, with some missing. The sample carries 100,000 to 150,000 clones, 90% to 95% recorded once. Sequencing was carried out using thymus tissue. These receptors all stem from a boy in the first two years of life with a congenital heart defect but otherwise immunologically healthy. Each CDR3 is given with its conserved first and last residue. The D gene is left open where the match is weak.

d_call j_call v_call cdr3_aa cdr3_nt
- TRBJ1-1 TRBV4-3 CASSQDRRMNTEAFF TGCGCCAGCAGCCAAGACCGCCGGATGAACACTGAAGCTTTCTTT
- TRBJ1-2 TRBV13 CASSLDFAWVLKTNYGYTF TGTGCCAGCAGCTTAGACTTCGCGTGGGTCCTTAAAACGAACTATGGCTACACCTTC
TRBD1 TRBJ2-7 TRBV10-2 CASSYRGPYEQYF TGCGCCAGCAGTTACAGGGGACCTTACGAGCAGTACTTC
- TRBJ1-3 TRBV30 CAWSVSGGNTIYF TGTGCCTGGAGTGTGTCCGGTGGAAACACCATATATTTT
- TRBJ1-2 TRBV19 CASSYHRTNYGYTF TGTGCCAGTAGTTATCACAGGACTAACTATGGCTACACCTTC
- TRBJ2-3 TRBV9 CASSPQGGAGGADTQYF TGTGCCAGCAGCCCCCAGGGGGGGGCGGGGGGAGCGGATACGCAGTATTTT
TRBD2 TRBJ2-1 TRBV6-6 CATQGRRGTEQFF TGTGCCACCCAGGGCAGGCGGGGGACCGAGCAGTTCTTC
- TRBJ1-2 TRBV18 CASSPTGFGYGYTF TGTGCCAGCTCACCAACAGGGTTCGGCTATGGCTACACCTTC
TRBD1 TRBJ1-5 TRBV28 CASSSLTGAIYSNQPQHF TGTGCCAGCAGTTCACTAACAGGGGCGATATATAGCAATCAGCCCCAGCATTTT
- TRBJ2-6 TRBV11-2 CASSYPGPSSGANVLTF TGTGCCAGCAGCTATCCGGGACCCAGCTCTGGGGCCAACGTCCTGACTTTC
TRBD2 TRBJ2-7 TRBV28 CASSLHRLAGHLYYEQYF TGTGCCAGCAGTTTGCATCGTCTAGCGGGGCACCTATACTACGAGCAGTACTTC
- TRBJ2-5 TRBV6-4 CASSAASETQYF TGTGCCAGCAGTGCGGCCTCGGAGACCCAGTACTTC
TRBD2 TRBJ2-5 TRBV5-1 CASSPYSSGGENYQETQYF TGCGCCAGCAGCCCTTATTCTAGCGGGGGCGAGAACTACCAAGAGACCCAGTACTTC
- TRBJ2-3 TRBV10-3 CAISESGVMGADTQYF TGTGCCATCAGTGAGTCTGGGGTAATGGGGGCAGATACGCAGTATTTT
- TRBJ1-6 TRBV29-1 CSVAYIRAGNSPLHF TGCAGCGTTGCATACATCCGGGCGGGAAATTCACCCCTCCACTTT
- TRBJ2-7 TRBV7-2 CASSPTGGRRYEQYF TGTGCCAGCAGCCCGACGGGTGGTAGGAGGTACGAGCAGTACTTC
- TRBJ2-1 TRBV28 CASRNRLGAILYNEQFF TGTGCCAGCAGAAATCGTCTGGGCGCAATCCTTTACAATGAGCAGTTCTTC
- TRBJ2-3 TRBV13 CASSLNPGIDTDTQYF TGTGCCAGCAGCTTAAATCCAGGGATAGACACAGATACGCAGTATTTT
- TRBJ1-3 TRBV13 CASSLGSTRSGNTIYF TGTGCCAGCAGCTTAGGATCCACCCGCTCTGGAAACACCATATATTTT
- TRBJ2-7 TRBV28 CASSAIRQVYEQYF TGTGCCAGCAGTGCGATTCGACAGGTCTACGAGCAGTACTTC
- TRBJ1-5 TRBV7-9 CASSLTQYSNQPQHF TGTGCCAGCAGCTTAACCCAGTATAGCAATCAGCCCCAGCATTTT